This note documents a single T cell receptor beta chain sequence. Antigen: not known. The data are from a study of post-analysis software for immune sequencing data. Overall study results and limits: In patients, TRBV5-6, TRBV5-1 and TRBV20-1 belonged to 4 or 5 TRBV segments found more frequently than in controls. The F measure placed samples prepared in the same batch into strongly shared clusters.

V gave up 6 bases and J gave up 7 bases; unmatched junction bases: 10. The CDR3 covers 15 residues. Unique molecular identifiers tagged the TCR beta cDNA libraries. TCRdb redid the calling of the PCR reads with MiXCR, one entry per CDR3 protein. The table has approximately 770,000 distinct CDR3 sequences, 40% to 55% seen once. This sequence joins TRBV12-3 or TRBV12-4 and TRBJ2-7, with 12 bases fitting TRBD2. Sequenced input: blood. This TCR was sampled from a girl under 18 with multiple sclerosis. CDR3 sequence: CASSRLTSGSVEQYF. The CDR3 DNA follows: TGTGCCAGCAGCCGACTGACTAGCGGGAGTGTGGAGCAGTACTTC.